A single sample gave rise to the 6 T cell receptor beta chains below, sequenced in a study of shared clonotypes between healthy human individuals. Libraries were prepared by immunoSEQ multiplex PCR; TCRdb keeps only in-frame clonotypes and omits some of them. The table has some 2,000,000 clones, over 85% seen once. Sample: naive CD4+ T cells sorted from blood. The sample's subset: CD45RA+ positively selected. The source is a man in his late teens or twenties in good health.

This CDR3 reads CASSSAGGIYNEQFF. Written as DNA, the CDR3 is TGTGCCAGCAGTTCAGCGGGGGGGATTTACAATGAGCAGTTCTTC. The chain employs TRBV27 and TRBJ2-1; TRBD2 matches 10 bases. The CDR3 length is 15 residues. The germline CDR1 and CDR2 sequences are MNHEY and SMNVEV (reference sequence). V shed 4 bases and J 4 bases; nucleotides not matched to a gene: 4.

The genes are TRBV5-5 and TRBJ2-7; D ambiguous. CDR1 SGHKS and CDR2 YYEKEE come from the germline V gene (reference sequence). The CDR3 is 12 amino acids. The V end was cut by 2 bases, the J end by 5 bases, with 8 bases between. The CDR3 sequence: CASSFRSDEQYF. The CDR3 nucleotides read TGTGCCAGCAGCTTCCGATCGGACGAGCAGTACTTC.

As to this clone: This sequence may be a read error, since a much larger clone differs from it by one base. This chain uses TRBV4-1 with TRBJ2-5; no firm D call. Germline CDR1 reads MGHRA; CDR2 reads YSYEKL. This CDR3 comprises 14 residues. CDR3 nucleotides: TGCGCCAGCAGCCCCTCTCGGACCCAAGAGGCCCAGTACTTC. It specifies CASSPSRTQEAQYF.

With respect to this clone: Distinct nucleotide sequences in the sample also encode this CDR3. The chain has TRBV18 and TRBJ2-7, with 9 bases aligning to TRBD2. The CDR3 is 14 residues long. Germline V lookup: CDR1 KGHSH, CDR2 LQKENI. V lost 5 bases and J lost 2; bases outside the gene matches: 4. CDR3: CASSGLAGPYEQYF. CDR3 coding DNA: TGTGCCAGCTCAGGGCTAGCGGGGCCCTACGAGCAGTACTTC.

The J gene is TRBJ2-7, the V gene TRBV12-1. TRBV12-1 is listed as a pseudogene. CDR3 length equals 14 residues. The CDR3 region is CATKSPGPSYEQYF. CDR3 sequence (DNA): TGTGCCACCAAAAGCCCGGGGCCATCCTACGAGCAGTACTTC.

V is TRBV11-2 and J is TRBJ1-5; 9 bases fit TRBD1. This CDR3 is 15 amino acids long. The V segment lost 4 bases and the J segment 1 base; nucleotides outside the gene matches: 2. Germline CDR1 and CDR2: SGHAT and FQNNGV. This CDR3 is CASSSGTGSNQPQHF. For the CDR3, the DNA is TGTGCCAGCAGCTCAGGGACAGGGAGCAATCAGCCCCAGCATTTT.